The 32 T cell receptor beta chains presented below share a single source sample, sequenced in a study of T-cell reconstitution after alpha-beta-depleted transplantation in children. It was with unique molecular identifiers that the TCRbeta library was prepared. MiXCR was run by TCRdb on the PCR reads, yielding one entry per CDR3 protein. Among some 150,000 distinct CDR3 sequences listed, around 10% were seen once. Sequencing was performed on PBMCs, mostly from graft donor cells, taken 180 days after TCRalphabeta/CD19-depleted stem cell transplant. The receptors stem from a female patient under 10 years old who had a stem cell transplant for congenital amegakaryocytic thrombocytopenia, so the T cells may come from the graft donor.

This clonotype occurred many times. The chain recombines TRBV5-6 with TRBJ2-5; tentative D call: TRBD1 (5 bases). The CDR3 runs to 13 residues. V was pared by 4 bases and J by 7 bases, with 14 bases between. Germline loops: CDR1 SGHDT, CDR2 YYEEEE. The CDR3 protein is CASSRDSQGTQYF. CDR3 sequence (DNA): TGTGCCAGCAGCCGAGACTCCCAGGGGACCCAGTACTTC.

The rearrangement links TRBV5-1 to TRBJ2-7; a possible D gene is TRBD2 (5 bases). Germline V gene lookup returns CDR1 SGHRS and CDR2 YFSETQ. The CDR3 is 13 amino acids. V lost 4 bases to trimming and J lost 5 bases, with 13 bases between them. The DNA of the CDR3 is TGCGCCAGCAGCCTAGCTAGCCGACACGAGCAGTACTTC. This translates into CASSLASRHEQYF.

This clonotype was found many times. The chain combines TRBV5-1 with TRBJ2-7, with 7 bases lining up with TRBD1. J was trimmed by 5 bases and V by 1 base; bases with no gene match: 3. There are 13 residues in the CDR3. Germline V gives CDR1 SGHRS, CDR2 YFSETQ. The CDR3 sequence is CASSLTTGHEQYF. CDR3 DNA sequence: TGCGCCAGCAGCTTGACGACAGGGCACGAGCAGTACTTC.

The chain uses TRBV19 and TRBJ1-1; D unclear. This CDR3 has 14 amino acids. Deletions cut 5 bases from V and 1 base from J, with 11 bases between. Germline CDR1 is LNHDA and CDR2 is SQIVND (reference sequence). The CDR3 here is CASSRAPQNTEAFF. The CDR3, as DNA: TGTGCCAGTAGTCGGGCGCCACAGAACACTGAAGCTTTCTTT.

The V and J genes are TRBV6-1 and TRBJ2-2; 11 bases map to TRBD2. Unmatched junction bases numbered 6, after V lost 1 base and J lost 5 bases. In germline, CDR1 is MNHNS, CDR2 SASEGT. The CDR3 contains 17 residues. The DNA for the CDR3 is TGTGCCAGCAGTGAAGTTTTAGCGGGGGGGCTGACCGGGGAGCTGTTTTTT. This encodes CASSEVLAGGLTGELFF.

This clonotype came up many times. The rearrangement links TRBV20-1 to TRBJ2-3, with 9 bases fitting TRBD2. V gave up 0 bases and J gave up 6 bases; unmatched junction bases: 7. The CDR3 is 15 amino acids. CDR1 DFQATT and CDR2 SNEGSKA come from the germline V gene (reference sequence). CDR3 nucleotides: TGCAGTGCTAGAGACCCCGCGGGAGGGCTGGATACGCAGTATTTT. Protein sequence: CSARDPAGGLDTQYF.

This clonotype was counted at least ten times. V usage is TRBV7-8 and J usage is TRBJ2-3; 9 bases are a match to TRBD2. J lost 5 bases, V lost 5 bases, and 14 bases had no gene match. The V gene's germline CDR1 is SGHVS and CDR2 FQNEAQ. The CDR3 has 17 amino acids. The CDR3 coding sequence is TGTGCCAGCAGCCGAATCGGGTCTAGCGGGGTCCAAGATACGCAGTATTTT. Translated, it gives CASSRIGSSGVQDTQYF.

The rearrangement joins TRBV3-1 to TRBJ1-2; TRBD1 is a possible D gene (6 bases). This CDR3 is built from 15 residues. Germline CDR1 reads LGHDT; CDR2 reads YNNKEL (reference sequence). Trimming pared 1 base from V and 4 bases from J, leaving 13 bases between. The CDR3 here is CASSQGLGAGYGYTF. DNA for the CDR3: TGTGCCAGCAGCCAAGGGTTGGGGGCTGGCTATGGCTACACCTTC.

On this clonotype itself: Being one base from a much bigger clone, this may be a read error. This chain uses TRBV12-3 or TRBV12-4 with TRBJ1-2; no clear D gene. The CDR3 length is 12 residues. Trimming shortened V by 5 bases and J by 12 bases, and 16 bases separated the two germline ends. CDR3 sequence (DNA): TGTGCCAGCAGTCCCCACGGTAACGGCGACACCTTC. Translated: CASSPHGNGDTF.

The sample holds many counts of this clonotype. The CDR3 nucleotides are TGTGCCAGCAGCTCCGGACAGGGGGCTAGGGAGACCCAGTACTTC. Protein sequence: CASSSGQGARETQYF. The J gene is TRBJ2-5, the V gene TRBV7-2; TRBD1 aligns across 11 bases. The CDR3 sequence is 15 residues long. Germline V gene data show CDR1 as SGHTA and CDR2 as FQGNSA. V was clipped by 4 bases and J by 5 bases; unmatched bases: 6. Using reference TRBV7-2 and TRBJ2-5 for the parts outside the CDR3, the full variable domain is GAGVSQSPSNKVTEKGKDVELRCDPISGHTALYWYRQSLGQGLEFLIYFQGNSAPDKSGLPSDRFSAERTGGSVSTLTIQRTQQEDSAVYLCASSSGQGARETQYFGPGTRLLVL.

The V gene is TRBV5-4, the J gene TRBJ2-1, with 11 bases identical to TRBD2. The V and J ends lost 2 bases and 2 bases, in that order; junction bases with no gene match: 0. The germline V gene encodes CDR1 SGHNT and CDR2 YYREEE (reference sequence). The CDR3 length is 15 residues. The CDR3 loop reads CASSFSGGAYNEQFF. The DNA for the CDR3 is TGTGCCAGCAGCTTTAGCGGGGGGGCCTACAATGAGCAGTTCTTC.

This clonotype was seen repeatedly, ten times or more. The chain combines TRBV20-1 with TRBJ1-2, with 7 bases fitting TRBD1. CDR1 and CDR2 (germline): DFQATT, SNEGSKA (reference sequence). The CDR3 consists of 15 residues. The junction had 9 bases not matched to a gene; V was cut back by 1 base and J by 4 bases. CDR3 protein: CSARVQAGGSYGYTF. The DNA for the CDR3 is TGCAGTGCTAGAGTTCAGGCAGGGGGTTCCTATGGCTACACCTTC.

This clonotype was picked up a small number of times. The genes are TRBV20-1 and TRBJ2-5; 7 nucleotides align to TRBD1. CDR1 and CDR2 (germline): DFQATT, SNEGSKA (reference sequence). J was trimmed by 5 bases and V by 3 bases; bases with no gene match: 3. The CDR3 loop spans 12 amino acids. This CDR3 reads CSASRDSETQYF. The CDR3 nucleotides are TGCAGTGCTAGCCGGGACAGCGAGACCCAGTACTTC.

This clonotype was detected a few times. The chain has TRBV25-1 and TRBJ1-6; no firm D call. CDR1 is MGHDK and CDR2 is SYGVNS in the germline V gene. This CDR3 has 15 amino acids. V lost 4 bases to trimming and J lost 5 bases, with 12 bases between them. In DNA, the CDR3 is TGTGCCAGCAGTGGGGCCAGCGCAAATAATTCACCCCTCCACTTT. Its protein is CASSGASANNSPLHF.

Ten or more counts support this clonotype. The gene calls are TRBV6-1 and TRBJ2-7; 9 nucleotides align to TRBD1. The germline gives CDR1 MNHNS, CDR2 SASEGT. This CDR3 contains 14 residues. J gave up 4 bases and V 6 bases, and 7 bases lay outside the gene matches. The CDR3 DNA is TGTGCCAGCAGGGACGGGACAGGGAAATACGAGCAGTACTTC. This sequence encodes CASRDGTGKYEQYF.

This clonotype was seen ten or more times. The chain has TRBV29-1 and TRBJ2-1, with D uncertain. V shed 3 bases and J shed 10 bases, with 13 bases lying between them. Germline CDR1 and CDR2: SQVTM and ANQGSEA. The CDR3 totals 12 residues. CDR3 nucleotide sequence: TGCAGCGTTGACGGGCGAGATTCGGAGCAGTTCTTC. It yields the protein CSVDGRDSEQFF.

This clonotype occurred a few times. CDR3 region: CASSPRAGGAAGELFF. DNA of the CDR3: TGTGCCAGCAGTCCCCGGGCAGGGGGCGCCGCCGGGGAGCTGTTTTTT. V gene TRBV27 combines with J gene TRBJ2-2, with TRBD1 identical over 8 bases. This CDR3 has 16 residues. V lost 5 bases to trimming and J lost 6 bases; unmatched junction nucleotides: 11. Per the germline V gene, CDR1 is MNHEY and CDR2 is SMNVEV (reference sequence).

This clonotype was seen repeatedly, ten times or more. This chain uses TRBV28 with TRBJ2-1, with D unresolved. The CDR3 spans 13 residues. Germline CDR1 and CDR2: MDHEN and SYDVKM. Trimming pared 3 bases from V and 0 bases from J, leaving 3 bases between. CDR3 nucleotides: TGTGCCAGCAGTTTCTACTCCTACAATGAGCAGTTCTTC. Protein: CASSFYSYNEQFF. The entire variable domain, with the rest obtained from reference TRBV28 and TRBJ2-1, is as follows: DVKVTQSSRYLVKRTGEKVFLECVQDMDHENMFWYRQDPGLGLRLIYFSYDVKMKEKGDIPEGYSVSREKKERFSLILESASTNQTSMYLCASSFYSYNEQFFGPGTRLTVL.

This clonotype was seen a few times. This chain uses TRBV20-1 with TRBJ1-2, with a possible D match to TRBD1 (6 bases). The ends were cut back, 1 base at V and 3 bases at J, with 9 bases in the middle. This CDR3 has 13 residues. CDR1 is DFQATT and CDR2 is SNEGSKA in the germline V gene (reference sequence). CDR3 DNA sequence: TGCAGTGCTAGAGCCCCAGGGGACTATGGCTACACCTTC. Amino acids: CSARAPGDYGYTF.

The chain joins TRBV30 to TRBJ1-1, with D uncertain. Trimming removed 5 bases from V and 0 bases from J, with 10 bases in between. CDR3 length: 13 residues. The germline CDR1 and CDR2 sequences are GTSNPN and SVGIG (reference sequence). The CDR3 DNA is TGTGCCTGGTGTCCGACGGTGAACACTGAAGCTTTCTTT. This gives the protein CAWCPTVNTEAFF.

There are many counts of this clonotype. V and J are TRBV28 and TRBJ2-7, with 7 bases that match TRBD1. After removal of 6 bases from V and 0 bases from J, the junction contained 11 bases not matched to a gene. The CDR3 has 16 residues. Germline lookup yields CDR1 MDHEN and CDR2 SYDVKM. The CDR3: CASSLGTVSSSYEQYF. As DNA, the CDR3 is TGTGCCAGCAGCTTAGGGACAGTCAGCAGCTCCTACGAGCAGTACTTC.

Many counts were recorded for this clonotype. V usage is TRBV6-5 and J usage is TRBJ1-2; 8 bases align to TRBD1. The CDR3 consists of 15 residues. The junction had 9 bases not matched to a gene; V was cut back by 8 bases and J by 1 base. Per the germline V gene, CDR1 is MNHEY and CDR2 is SVGAGI. The CDR3 reads CASGSNRGINYGYTF. CDR3 bases: TGTGCCAGCGGCTCCAACAGGGGGATTAACTATGGCTACACCTTC.

This clonotype was counted ten times or more. The rearrangement joins TRBV7-2 to TRBJ1-2; D remains ambiguous. Germline CDR1 is SGHTA and CDR2 is FQGNSA. Trimming removed 0 bases at V and 1 base at J, with 6 bases between. This CDR3 comprises 14 residues. This CDR3 is CASSLARSNYGYTF. Here the CDR3 DNA reads TGTGCCAGCAGCTTAGCGAGGAGTAACTATGGCTACACCTTC.

The rearrangement joins TRBV2 to TRBJ2-3, with a tentative D call TRBD2 (7 bases). The CDR3 has 14 amino acids. Trimming cost V 7 bases and J 1 base, with 12 bases left between them. CDR1 is SNHLY and CDR2 is FYNNEI in the germline V gene. The CDR3 spells CASTRGTRTDTQYF. The CDR3 DNA is TGTGCCAGCACGCGGGGGACACGCACAGATACGCAGTATTTT.

This clonotype was seen ten or more times. V is TRBV15 and J is TRBJ1-4, with TRBD1 as a possible D gene (5 bases). The CDR3 covers 14 residues. Germline V CDR1 and CDR2: LNHNV, YYDKDF (reference sequence). V gave up 0 bases and J gave up 10 bases, with 12 bases separating them. This CDR3 reads CATSRDRQGGKLFF. CDR3 DNA sequence: TGTGCCACCAGCAGAGATCGGCAGGGCGGAAAACTGTTTTTT. Variable domain in full (rest from reference TRBV15 and TRBJ1-4): DAMVIQNPRYQVTQFGKPVTLSCSQTLNHNVMYWYQQKSSQAPKLLFHYYDKDFNNEADTPDNFQSRRPNTSFCFLDIRSPGLGDTAMYLCATSRDRQGGKLFFGSGTQLSVL.

At least ten counts were recorded for this clonotype. The rearrangement uses TRBV4-1 and TRBJ1-3, with D unresolved. Germline V gives CDR1 MGHRA, CDR2 YSYEKL. Between the trimmed V and J ends, which lost 1 base and 4 bases, there was a span of 8 bases. There are 14 residues in the CDR3. As DNA, the CDR3 is TGCGCCAGCAGCCAAGCCCGACCGGGAAACACCATATATTTT. This encodes CASSQARPGNTIYF.

Ten or more counts support this clonotype. The chain combines TRBV20-1 with TRBJ1-1; 9 bases agree with TRBD1. The germline V gene encodes CDR1 DFQATT and CDR2 SNEGSKA (reference sequence). After removal of 3 bases from V and 4 bases from J, the junction contained 9 bases not matched to a gene. The CDR3 has 15 amino acids. CDR3 residues: CSASSGTGWATEAFF. In DNA, the CDR3 is TGCAGTGCTAGCTCCGGGACAGGGTGGGCCACTGAAGCTTTCTTT.

This clonotype is termed medium-sized. The rearrangement uses TRBV12-3 or TRBV12-4 and TRBJ1-6, with 7 positions matching TRBD1. This CDR3 contains 15 residues. V lost 8 bases to trimming and J lost 10 bases; unmatched junction nucleotides: 14. The CDR3 sequence is CASARVEGANSPLHF. CDR3 nucleotides: TGTGCCAGCGCCAGGGTAGAGGGGGCGAACTCACCCCTCCACTTT.

In this sample, this clonotype turned up a few times. The chain recombines TRBV27 with TRBJ1-6; 10 nucleotides match TRBD1. The CDR3 runs 14 residues. The ends lost 5 bases at V and 10 bases at J; junction bases unmatched: 5. Germline CDR1 reads MNHEY; CDR2 reads SMNVEV (reference sequence). The CDR3 bases are TGTGCCAGCAGTCCGGGGACAGGGGACTCACCCCTCCACTTT. This sequence encodes CASSPGTGDSPLHF.

At least ten counts were recorded for this clonotype. The chain is built from TRBV28 and TRBJ2-7, with 10 bases matching TRBD2. Trimming took 4 bases from V and 4 from J; bases not matched to a gene: 4. Per the germline V gene, CDR1 is MDHEN and CDR2 is SYDVKM. The CDR3 sequence is 14 residues long. The CDR3 DNA reads TGTGCCAGCAGTTCGCGGACTAGCGGATACGAGCAGTACTTC. This codes for CASSSRTSGYEQYF.

As DNA, the CDR3 is TGTGCCAGCAAGCGGTTACACCAAGAGACCCAGTACTTC. Protein: CASKRLHQETQYF. V is TRBV28 and J is TRBJ2-5; D may be TRBD2 (5 bases). V shed 7 bases and J shed 0 bases, with 9 bases lying between them. This CDR3 region has 13 residues. Germline V gene lookup returns CDR1 MDHEN and CDR2 SYDVKM. The variable domain in full, completed from reference TRBV28 and TRBJ2-5, reads DVKVTQSSRYLVKRTGEKVFLECVQDMDHENMFWYRQDPGLGLRLIYFSYDVKMKEKGDIPEGYSVSREKKERFSLILESASTNQTSMYLCASKRLHQETQYFGPGTRLLVL.

This clonotype showed up just a few times. The rearrangement uses TRBV6-5 and TRBJ2-2, with D maybe TRBD2 (6 bases). Trimming stripped 3 bases from V and 4 bases from J, with 15 bases between. CDR3 length: 16 residues. CDR1 and CDR2 from the germline V gene are MNHEY and SVGAGI. Here the CDR3 reads CASSYWRVRSTGELFF. Here the CDR3 DNA reads TGTGCCAGCAGTTATTGGAGGGTGAGATCCACCGGGGAGCTGTTTTTT.